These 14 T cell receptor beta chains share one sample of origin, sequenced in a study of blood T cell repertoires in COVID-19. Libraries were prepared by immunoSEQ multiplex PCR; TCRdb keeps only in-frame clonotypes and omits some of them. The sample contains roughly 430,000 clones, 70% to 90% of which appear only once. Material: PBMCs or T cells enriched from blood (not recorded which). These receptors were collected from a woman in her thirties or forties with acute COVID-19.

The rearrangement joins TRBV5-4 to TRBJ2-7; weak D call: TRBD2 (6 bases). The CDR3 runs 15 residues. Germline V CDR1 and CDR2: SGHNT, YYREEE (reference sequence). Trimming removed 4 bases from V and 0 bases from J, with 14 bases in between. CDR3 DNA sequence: TGTGCCAGCAGCCCGGGGACTTCTAACTCCTACGAGCAGTACTTC. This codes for CASSPGTSNSYEQYF.

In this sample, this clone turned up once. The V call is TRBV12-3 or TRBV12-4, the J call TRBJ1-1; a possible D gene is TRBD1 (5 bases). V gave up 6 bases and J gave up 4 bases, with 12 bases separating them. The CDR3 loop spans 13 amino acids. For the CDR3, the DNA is TGTGCCAGCAGCTCCCGCAGGGCCACTGAAGCTTTCTTT. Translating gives CASSSRRATEAFF.

The CDR3 region is CSVETATKNIQYF. The CDR3, as DNA: TGCAGCGTTGAAACAGCTACCAAAAACATTCAGTACTTC. The chain uses TRBV29-1 and TRBJ2-4; D uncertain. V lost 2 bases and J 2 bases, leaving 7 bases between the germline ends. There are 13 residues in the CDR3. Germline V CDR1 and CDR2: SQVTM, ANQGSEA.

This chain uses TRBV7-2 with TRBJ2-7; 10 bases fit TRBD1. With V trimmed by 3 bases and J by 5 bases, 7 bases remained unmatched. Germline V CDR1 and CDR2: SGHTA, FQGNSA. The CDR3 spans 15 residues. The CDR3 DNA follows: TGTGCCAGCAGCTTCGCCGGGACAGGGGCCCACGAGCAGTACTTC. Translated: CASSFAGTGAHEQYF.

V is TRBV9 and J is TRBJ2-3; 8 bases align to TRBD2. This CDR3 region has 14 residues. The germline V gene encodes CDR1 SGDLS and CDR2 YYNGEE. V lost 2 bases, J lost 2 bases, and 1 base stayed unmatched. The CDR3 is CASSVSGNTDTQYF. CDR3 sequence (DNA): TGTGCCAGCAGCGTTAGCGGGAACACAGATACGCAGTATTTT.

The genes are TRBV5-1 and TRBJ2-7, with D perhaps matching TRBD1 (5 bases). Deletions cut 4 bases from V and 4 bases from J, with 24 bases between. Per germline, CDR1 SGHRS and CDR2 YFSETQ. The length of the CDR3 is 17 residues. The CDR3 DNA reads TGCGCCAGCAGCGAGGCCCCTGCCGGGCAGGGTGGATACGAGCAGTACTTC. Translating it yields CASSEAPAGQGGYEQYF.

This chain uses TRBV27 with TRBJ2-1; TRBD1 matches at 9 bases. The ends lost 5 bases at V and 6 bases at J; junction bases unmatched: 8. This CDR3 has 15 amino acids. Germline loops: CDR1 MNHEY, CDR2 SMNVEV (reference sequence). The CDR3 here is CASSLGQGVRNEQFF. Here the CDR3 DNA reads TGTGCCAGCAGTCTGGGACAGGGAGTACGCAATGAGCAGTTCTTC.

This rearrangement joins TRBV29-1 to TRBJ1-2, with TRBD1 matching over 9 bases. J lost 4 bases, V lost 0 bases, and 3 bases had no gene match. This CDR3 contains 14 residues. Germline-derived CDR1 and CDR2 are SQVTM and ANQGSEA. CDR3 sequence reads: CSVEEGQGGYGYTF. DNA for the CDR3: TGCAGCGTTGAAGAGGGACAGGGAGGCTATGGCTACACCTTC.

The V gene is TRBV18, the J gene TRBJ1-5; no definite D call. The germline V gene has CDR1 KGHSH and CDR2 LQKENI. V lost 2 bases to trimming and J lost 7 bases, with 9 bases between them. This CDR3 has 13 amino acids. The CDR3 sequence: CASSPSTGQPQHF. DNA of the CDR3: TGTGCCAGCTCACCATCGACGGGGCAGCCCCAGCATTTT.

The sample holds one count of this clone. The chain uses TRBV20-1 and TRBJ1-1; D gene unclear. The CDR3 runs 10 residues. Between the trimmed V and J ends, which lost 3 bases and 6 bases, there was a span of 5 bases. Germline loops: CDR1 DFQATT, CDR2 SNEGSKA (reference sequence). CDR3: CSASFPEAFF. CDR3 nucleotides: TGCAGTGCTAGCTTCCCTGAAGCTTTCTTT.

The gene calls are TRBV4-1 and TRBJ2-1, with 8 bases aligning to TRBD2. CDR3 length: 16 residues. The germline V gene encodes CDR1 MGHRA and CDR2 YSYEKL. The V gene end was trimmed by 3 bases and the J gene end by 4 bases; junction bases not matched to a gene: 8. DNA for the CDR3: TGCGCCAGCAGCCAGGGGACTAGTCACTTATACAATGAGCAGTTCTTC. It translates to CASSQGTSHLYNEQFF.

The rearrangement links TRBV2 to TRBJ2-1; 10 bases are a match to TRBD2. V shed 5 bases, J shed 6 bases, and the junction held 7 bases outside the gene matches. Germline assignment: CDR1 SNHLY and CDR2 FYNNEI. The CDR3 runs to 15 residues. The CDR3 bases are TGTGCCAGCAGTAAGGGACTAGCGTTACTCAATGAGCAGTTCTTC. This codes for CASSKGLALLNEQFF. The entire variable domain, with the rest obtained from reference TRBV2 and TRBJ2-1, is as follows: EPEVTQTPSHQVTQMGQEVILRCVPISNHLYFYWYRQILGQKVEFLVSFYNNEISEKSEIFDDQFSVERPDGSNFTLKIRSTKLEDSAMYFCASSKGLALLNEQFFGPGTRLTVL.

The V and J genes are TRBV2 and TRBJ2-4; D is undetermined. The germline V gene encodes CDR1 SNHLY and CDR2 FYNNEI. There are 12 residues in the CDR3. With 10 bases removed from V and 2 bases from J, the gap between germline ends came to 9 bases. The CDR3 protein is CAIEESKNIQYF. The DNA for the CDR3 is TGTGCCATCGAAGAGTCCAAAAACATTCAGTACTTC.

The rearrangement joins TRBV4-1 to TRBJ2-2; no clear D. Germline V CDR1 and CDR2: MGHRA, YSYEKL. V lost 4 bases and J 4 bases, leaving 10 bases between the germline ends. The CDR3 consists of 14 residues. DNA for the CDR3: TGCGCCAGCAGCCCAAGCGATTCCACCGGGGAGCTGTTTTTT. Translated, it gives CASSPSDSTGELFF.